Listed below are T cell receptor beta chains from one sample, sequenced in a study of cytomegalovirus exposure and HLA in healthy donors. Method: immunoSEQ multiplex PCR; TCRdb's copy keeps in-frame clones and lacks some. The sample shows roughly 200,000 clones, roughly nine tenths of them seen only once. The sample consisted of PBMCs. Source of these receptors: a man younger than 45 in good health and CMV-seropositive. CDR3s leave out the opening cysteine and the closing phenylalanine or tryptophan. The order of the fields is J gene, V gene, D gene, CDR3 protein. The D gene is left open where the match is weak.

TRBJ2-5	TRBV9	.	ASSAEGWGGPQY
TRBJ1-2	TRBV30	.	AWSWGENYGYT
TRBJ1-6	TRBV25-1	TRBD1	ASSARGLRDSPLH
TRBJ2-5	TRBV2	TRBD1	ASRGYMDREETQY
TRBJ1-1	TRBV2	.	ASRTRANTEAF
TRBJ2-5	TRBV7-7	.	ASSPRTAVEGTQY
TRBJ2-1	TRBV6-4	.	ASSGGAGYNEQF
TRBJ2-3	TRBV4-2	TRBD2	ASSQTGTGGRTDTQY
TRBJ1-2	TRBV2	.	ASSEGSGFYGYT
TRBJ1-4	TRBV9	.	ASSPHRGGGNEKLF